The 16 T cell receptor beta chains listed next were all sequenced from one sample in a study of cytomegalovirus exposure and HLA in healthy donors. PCR involved 60 Vbeta and 13 Jbeta primers. TCRdb's copy holds only in-frame clones and misses some; the assay was immunoSEQ multiplex PCR. The table records approximately 140,000 clones, around 72% of them present only once. The specimen was PBMCs. The receptors here all came from a middle-aged woman in good health and CMV-seronegative.

The gene calls are TRBV29-1 and TRBJ2-7; 8 bases line up with TRBD1. This CDR3 spans 13 amino acids. V trimming: 4 bases; J trimming: 4 bases; junction bases outside the gene matches: 6. Germline V gene sequence: CDR1 SQVTM, CDR2 ANQGSEA. The CDR3 DNA is TGCAGCGTTGCTGACAGGGGACAATACGAGCAGTACTTC. It yields the protein CSVADRGQYEQYF.

J is TRBJ2-3 and V is TRBV6-1; tentative D call: TRBD2 (5 bases). The CDR3 sequence is 15 residues long. Germline lookup yields CDR1 MNHNS and CDR2 SASEGT. V was clipped by 0 bases and J by 3 bases, with 10 bases between them. The CDR3 loop is CASSEAPGSTDTQYF. The CDR3 nucleotides are TGTGCCAGCAGTGAAGCGCCGGGATCTACAGATACGCAGTATTTT.

The chain couples TRBV28 to TRBJ1-3; D may be TRBD1 (6 bases). V gave up 5 bases and J gave up 0 bases, with 14 bases separating them. Germline V gives CDR1 MDHEN, CDR2 SYDVKM. This CDR3 contains 16 residues. This CDR3 is CASSTGQTNSGNTIYF. The CDR3 DNA is TGTGCCAGCAGTACCGGACAGACTAACTCTGGAAACACCATATATTTT.

The chain employs TRBV6-5 and TRBJ2-1; 7 nucleotides agree with TRBD2. CDR1 is MNHEY, CDR2 SVGAGI, per germline. The CDR3 covers 14 residues. The V segment lost 5 bases and the J segment 4 bases; nucleotides outside the gene matches: 5. The CDR3 DNA reads as TGTGCCAGCAGTCCCGGGGAGGGGTACAATGAGCAGTTCTTC. It codes for CASSPGEGYNEQFF.

The chain carries TRBV10-2 and TRBJ2-7, with TRBD2 matching over 15 bases. CDR3 size: 17 residues. J was trimmed by 3 bases and V by 2 bases; bases with no gene match: 5. Germline V gene lookup returns CDR1 WSHSY and CDR2 SAAADI. This chain's CDR3 is CASSERTSGRADYEQYF. The CDR3 DNA reads as TGCGCCAGCAGTGAGCGGACTAGCGGGAGGGCCGACTACGAGCAGTACTTC.

This clone has a handful of counts. The genes are TRBV5-1 and TRBJ1-5; 8 bases are a match to TRBD1. Per germline, CDR1 SGHRS and CDR2 YFSETQ. V was clipped by 4 bases and J by 8 bases; unmatched bases: 11. This CDR3 spans 15 amino acids. CDR3 sequence reads: CASSPGQGVVEPQHF. The CDR3 region has the DNA TGCGCCAGCAGCCCCGGACAGGGAGTGGTTGAGCCCCAGCATTTT.

The chain recombines TRBV5-6 with TRBJ1-1; a weak D match, TRBD1 (5 bases). The CDR3 has 14 amino acids. The germline CDR1 and CDR2 sequences are SGHDT and YYEEEE. With 1 base removed from V and 0 bases from J, the gap between germline ends came to 7 bases. The CDR3 sequence: CASSLQGMNTEAFF. The CDR3 DNA reads TGTGCCAGCAGCTTGCAGGGAATGAACACTGAAGCTTTCTTT.

Comments on this clone: Other DNA variants within this sample encode the same CDR3. This chain joins TRBV27 and TRBJ2-7, with TRBD2 matching over 12 bases. The germline V gene encodes CDR1 MNHEY and CDR2 SMNVEV (reference sequence). The ends lost 3 bases at V and 6 bases at J; junction bases unmatched: 6. CDR3 length: 15 amino acids. This CDR3 reads CASSLTSGREGEQYF. DNA for the CDR3: TGTGCCAGCAGTTTGACTAGCGGGAGAGAGGGCGAGCAGTACTTC.

The rearrangement links TRBV7-9 to TRBJ2-5; weak D call: TRBD1 (6 bases). The germline V gene has CDR1 SEHNR and CDR2 FQNEAQ (reference sequence). V was clipped by 0 bases and J by 1 base, with 6 bases between them. The CDR3 loop spans 14 amino acids. The CDR3 sequence is CASSLAGGQETQYF. CDR3 nucleotide sequence: TGTGCCAGCAGCTTAGCAGGGGGCCAAGAGACCCAGTACTTC.

V is TRBV9 and J is TRBJ2-3, with 10 bases that match TRBD1. This CDR3 comprises 15 residues. The V segment lost 3 bases and the J segment 3 bases; nucleotides outside the gene matches: 4. Germline V CDR1 and CDR2: SGDLS, YYNGEE. As DNA, the CDR3 is TGTGCCAGCAGCGCCCGGGACAGGGGTACAGATACGCAGTATTTT. Protein sequence: CASSARDRGTDTQYF.

With respect to this clone: In the same sample, other DNA sequences code for this CDR3. The V and J genes are TRBV11-3 and TRBJ2-7; D is perhaps TRBD1 (6 bases). Trimming removed 2 bases at V and 5 bases at J, with 10 bases between. Germline CDR1 reads SGHNT; CDR2 reads YENEEA. CDR3 size: 13 residues. CDR3 loop: CASSLTPGDEQYF. CDR3 coding DNA: TGTGCCAGCAGCTTAACTCCAGGGGACGAGCAGTACTTC. The variable domain in full, with the rest retrieved from reference TRBV11-3 and TRBJ2-7, is EAGVVQSPRYKIIEKKQPVAFWCNPISGHNTLYWYLQNLGQGPELLIRYENEEAVDDSQLPKDRFSAERLKGVDSTLKIQPAELGDSAVYLCASSLTPGDEQYFGPGTRLTVT.

The chain couples TRBV7-8 to TRBJ2-1, with 7 nucleotides matching TRBD1. From germline, CDR1 is SGHVS and CDR2 FQNEAQ. The CDR3 covers 17 residues. The J segment lost 7 bases and the V segment lost 7 bases, leaving 19 bases of the junction unmatched. The CDR3 nucleotides read TGTGCCAGCACCTACGAGGGCTGGGACAGTCCTCAAAATGAGCAGTTCTTC. Encoded protein: CASTYEGWDSPQNEQFF.

The chain joins TRBV30 to TRBJ2-7, with 9 bases that match TRBD1. This CDR3 has 13 amino acids. V gave up 7 bases and J gave up 4 bases; unmatched junction bases: 8. Germline CDR1 is GTSNPN and CDR2 is SVGIG (reference sequence). Here the CDR3 DNA reads TGTGCCTTCCGACAGGGGGGACCTTACGAGCAGTACTTC. It translates to CAFRQGGPYEQYF.

This clone was seen a handful of times. DNA for the CDR3: TGTGCCAGCAGTGAACAAGATACGCAGTATTTT. It translates to CASSEQDTQYF. The chain links TRBV2 to TRBJ2-3; no firm D call. Germline CDR1 SNHLY, CDR2 FYNNEI. The CDR3 runs 11 residues. V gave up 2 bases and J gave up 5 bases, with 2 bases separating them.

The chain joins TRBV20-1 to TRBJ1-6; no clear D gene. CDR3 length: 11 residues. V lost 3 bases, J lost 8 bases, and 5 bases lay in between. Germline CDR1 is DFQATT and CDR2 is SNEGSKA (reference sequence). In nucleotides, the CDR3 is TGCAGTGCTAGCGGAGATTCACCCCTCCACTTT. Translation gives CSASGDSPLHF.

This clone was observed a few times. This chain uses TRBV4-2 with TRBJ2-3; 8 nucleotides line up with TRBD2. CDR1 LGHNA and CDR2 YNFKEQ come from the germline V gene. The V and J ends lost 0 bases and 2 bases, in that order; junction bases with no gene match: 7. The CDR3 extends over 17 amino acids. CDR3 region: CASSQELGGAPTDTQYF. The CDR3 nucleotides read TGTGCCAGCAGCCAAGAACTCGGGGGGGCCCCCACAGATACGCAGTATTTT.